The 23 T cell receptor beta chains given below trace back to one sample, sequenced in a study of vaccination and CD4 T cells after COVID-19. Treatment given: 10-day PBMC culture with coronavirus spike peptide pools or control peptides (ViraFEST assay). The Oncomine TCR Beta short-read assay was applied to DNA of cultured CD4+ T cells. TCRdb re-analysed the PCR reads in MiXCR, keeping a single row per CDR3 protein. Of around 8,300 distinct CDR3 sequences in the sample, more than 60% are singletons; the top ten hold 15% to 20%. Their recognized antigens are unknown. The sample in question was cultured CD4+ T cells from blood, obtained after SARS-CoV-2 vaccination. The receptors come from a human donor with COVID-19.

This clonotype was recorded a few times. The CDR3 DNA is TGCAGTGCTAGACGTGGGGTCGGCACAGATACGCAGTATTTT. Protein sequence: CSARRGVGTDTQYF. The chain combines TRBV20-1 with TRBJ2-3; D remains unclear. The CDR3 runs to 14 residues. The germline V gene encodes CDR1 DFQATT and CDR2 SNEGSKA (reference sequence). The V gene lost 2 bases and the J gene lost 1 base, with 10 bases spanning the gap.

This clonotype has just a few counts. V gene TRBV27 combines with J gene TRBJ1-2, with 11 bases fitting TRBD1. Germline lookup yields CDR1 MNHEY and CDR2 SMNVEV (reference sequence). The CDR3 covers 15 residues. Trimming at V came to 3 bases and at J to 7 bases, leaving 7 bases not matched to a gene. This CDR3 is CASSFRDRGSRGYTF. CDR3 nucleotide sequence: TGTGCCAGCAGTTTCCGGGACAGGGGGAGTCGTGGCTACACCTTC.

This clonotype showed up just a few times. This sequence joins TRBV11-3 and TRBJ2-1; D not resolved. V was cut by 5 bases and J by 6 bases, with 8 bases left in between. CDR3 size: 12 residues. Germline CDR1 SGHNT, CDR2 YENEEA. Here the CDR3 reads CASSVNANEQFF. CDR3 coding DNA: TGTGCCAGCAGCGTTAATGCCAATGAGCAGTTCTTC.

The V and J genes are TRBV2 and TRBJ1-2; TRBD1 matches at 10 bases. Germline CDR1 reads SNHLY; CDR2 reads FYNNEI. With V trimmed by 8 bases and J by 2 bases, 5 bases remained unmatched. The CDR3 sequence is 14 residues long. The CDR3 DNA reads TGTGCCAGCTCAGACAGGGGGCGGAACTATGGCTACACCTTC. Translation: CASSDRGRNYGYTF.

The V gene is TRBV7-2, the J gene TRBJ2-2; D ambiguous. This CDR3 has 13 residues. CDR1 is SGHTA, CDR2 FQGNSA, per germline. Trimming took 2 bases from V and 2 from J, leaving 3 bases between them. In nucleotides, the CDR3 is TGTGCCAGCAGCTTATATAACACCGGGGAGCTGTTTTTT. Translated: CASSLYNTGELFF. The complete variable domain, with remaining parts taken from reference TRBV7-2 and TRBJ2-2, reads GAGVSQSPSNKVTEKGKDVELRCDPISGHTALYWYRQSLGQGLEFLIYFQGNSAPDKSGLPSDRFSAERTGGSVSTLTIQRTQQEDSAVYLCASSLYNTGELFFGEGSRLTVL.

In nucleotides, the CDR3 is TGTGCCAGCAGTTTAACGGGGTCTAGCACAGATACGCAGTATTTT. Its protein product is CASSLTGSSTDTQYF. This chain connects TRBV12-3 or TRBV12-4 to TRBJ2-3, with D perhaps matching TRBD2 (5 bases). The CDR3 extends over 15 amino acids. V lost 2 bases, J lost 0 bases, and 9 bases lay in between.

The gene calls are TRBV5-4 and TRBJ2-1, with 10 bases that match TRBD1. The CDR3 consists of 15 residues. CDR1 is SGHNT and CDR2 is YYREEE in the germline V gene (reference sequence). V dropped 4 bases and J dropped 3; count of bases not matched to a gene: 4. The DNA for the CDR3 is TGTGCCAGCAGCGGCCGGGACAGGGGCTACAATGAGCAGTTCTTC. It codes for CASSGRDRGYNEQFF.

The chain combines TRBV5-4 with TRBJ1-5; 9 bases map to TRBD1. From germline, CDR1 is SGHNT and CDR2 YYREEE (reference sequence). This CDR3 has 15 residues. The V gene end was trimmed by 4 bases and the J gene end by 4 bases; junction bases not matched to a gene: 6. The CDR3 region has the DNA TGTGCCAGCAGCCTAGGGACAGGGAGAAATCAGCCCCAGCATTTT. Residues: CASSLGTGRNQPQHF.

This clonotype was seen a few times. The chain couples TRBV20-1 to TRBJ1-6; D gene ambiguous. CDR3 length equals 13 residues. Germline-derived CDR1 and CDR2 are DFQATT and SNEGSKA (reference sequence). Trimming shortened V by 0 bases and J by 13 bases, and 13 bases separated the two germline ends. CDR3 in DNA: TGCAGTGCTAGAGATCCGGGAAGTGATCCCCTCCACTTT. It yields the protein CSARDPGSDPLHF.

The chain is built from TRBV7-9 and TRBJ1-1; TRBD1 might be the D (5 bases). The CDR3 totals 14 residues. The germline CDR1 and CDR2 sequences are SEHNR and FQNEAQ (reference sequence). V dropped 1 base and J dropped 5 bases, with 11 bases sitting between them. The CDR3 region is CASSLDGGRTEAFF. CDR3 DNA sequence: TGTGCCAGCAGCTTAGACGGGGGGAGGACTGAAGCTTTCTTT.

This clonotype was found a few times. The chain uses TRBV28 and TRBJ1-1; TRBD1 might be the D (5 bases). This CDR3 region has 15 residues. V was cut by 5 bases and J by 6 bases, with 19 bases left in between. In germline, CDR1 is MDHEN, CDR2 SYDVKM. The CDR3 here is CASSPSRGGHAEAFF. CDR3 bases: TGTGCCAGCAGTCCCTCAAGGGGTGGGCACGCTGAAGCTTTCTTT.

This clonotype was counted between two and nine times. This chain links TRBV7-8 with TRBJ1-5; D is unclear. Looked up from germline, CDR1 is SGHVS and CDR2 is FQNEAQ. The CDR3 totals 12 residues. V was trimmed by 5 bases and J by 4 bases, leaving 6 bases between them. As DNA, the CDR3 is TGTGCCAGCAGCCCAATGAATCAGCCCCAGCATTTT. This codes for CASSPMNQPQHF.

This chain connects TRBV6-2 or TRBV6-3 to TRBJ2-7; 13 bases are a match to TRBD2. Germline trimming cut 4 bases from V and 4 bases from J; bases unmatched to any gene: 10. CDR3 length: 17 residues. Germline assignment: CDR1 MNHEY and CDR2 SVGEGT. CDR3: CASSFLTSGGHNYEQYF. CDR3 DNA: TGTGCCAGCAGTTTCTTGACTAGCGGGGGGCACAATTACGAGCAGTACTTC.

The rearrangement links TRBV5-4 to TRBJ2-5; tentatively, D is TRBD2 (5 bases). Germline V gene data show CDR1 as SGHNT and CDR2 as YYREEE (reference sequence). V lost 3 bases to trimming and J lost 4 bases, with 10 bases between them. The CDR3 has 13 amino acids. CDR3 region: CASSSPDLETQYF. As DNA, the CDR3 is TGTGCCAGCAGCTCCCCGGACTTAGAGACCCAGTACTTC.

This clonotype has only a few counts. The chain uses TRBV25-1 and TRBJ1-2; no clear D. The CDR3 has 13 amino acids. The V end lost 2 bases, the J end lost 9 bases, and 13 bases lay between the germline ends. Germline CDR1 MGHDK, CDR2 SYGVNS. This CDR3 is CASSESHSTSYTF. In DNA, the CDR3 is TGTGCCAGCAGTGAAAGTCATTCGACTAGCTACACCTTC.

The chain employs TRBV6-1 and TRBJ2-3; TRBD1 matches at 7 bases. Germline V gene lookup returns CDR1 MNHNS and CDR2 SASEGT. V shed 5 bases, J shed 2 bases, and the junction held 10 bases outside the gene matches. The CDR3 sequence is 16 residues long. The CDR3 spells CASSPKTGRSTDTQYF. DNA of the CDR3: TGTGCCAGCAGTCCTAAGACAGGGCGGTCCACAGATACGCAGTATTTT.

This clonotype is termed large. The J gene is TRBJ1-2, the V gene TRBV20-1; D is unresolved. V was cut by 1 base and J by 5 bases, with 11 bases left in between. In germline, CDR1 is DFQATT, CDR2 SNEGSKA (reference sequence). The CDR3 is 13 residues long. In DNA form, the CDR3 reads TGCAGTGCTAGAGGGGAAGGGAATTATGGCTACACCTTC. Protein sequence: CSARGEGNYGYTF.

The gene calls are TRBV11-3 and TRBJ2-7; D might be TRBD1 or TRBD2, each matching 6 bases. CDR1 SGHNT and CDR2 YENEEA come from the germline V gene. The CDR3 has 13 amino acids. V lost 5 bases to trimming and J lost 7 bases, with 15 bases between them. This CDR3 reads CASSPLGGMEQYF. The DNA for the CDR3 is TGTGCCAGCAGCCCCCTAGGGGGGATGGAGCAGTACTTC.

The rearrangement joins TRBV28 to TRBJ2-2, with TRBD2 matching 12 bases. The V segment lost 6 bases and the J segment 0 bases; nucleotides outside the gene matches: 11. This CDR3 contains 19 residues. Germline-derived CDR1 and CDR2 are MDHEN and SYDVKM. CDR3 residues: CASSYPLRLAGANTGELFF. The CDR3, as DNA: TGTGCCAGCAGCTACCCTTTAAGACTAGCGGGGGCGAACACCGGGGAGCTGTTTTTT.

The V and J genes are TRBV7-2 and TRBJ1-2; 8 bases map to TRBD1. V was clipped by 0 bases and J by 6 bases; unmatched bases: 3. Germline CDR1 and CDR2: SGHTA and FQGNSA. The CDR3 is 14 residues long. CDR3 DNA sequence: TGTGCCAGCAGCTTAGCCAGGGGGCAAGATGGCTACACCTTC. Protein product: CASSLARGQDGYTF.

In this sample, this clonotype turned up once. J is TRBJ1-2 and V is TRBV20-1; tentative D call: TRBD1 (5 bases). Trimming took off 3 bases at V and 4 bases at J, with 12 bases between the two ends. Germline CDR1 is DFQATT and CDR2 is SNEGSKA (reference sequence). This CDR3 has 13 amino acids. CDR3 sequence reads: CSARTGGTYGYTF. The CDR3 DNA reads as TGCAGTGCTAGGACCGGGGGGACCTATGGCTACACCTTC.

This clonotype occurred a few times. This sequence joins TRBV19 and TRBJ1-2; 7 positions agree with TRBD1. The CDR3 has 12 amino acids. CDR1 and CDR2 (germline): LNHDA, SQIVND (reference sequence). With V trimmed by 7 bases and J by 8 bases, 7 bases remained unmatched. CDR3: CASTTGQKGYTF. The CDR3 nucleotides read TGTGCCAGTACCACGGGACAGAAAGGCTACACCTTC.

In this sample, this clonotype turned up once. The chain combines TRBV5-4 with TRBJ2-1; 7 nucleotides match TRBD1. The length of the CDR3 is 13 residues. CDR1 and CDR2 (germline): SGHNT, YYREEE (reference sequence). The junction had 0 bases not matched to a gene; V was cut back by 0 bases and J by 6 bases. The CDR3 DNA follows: TGTGCCAGCAGCTTGGACAGGGGCAATGAGCAGTTCTTC. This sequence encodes CASSLDRGNEQFF.